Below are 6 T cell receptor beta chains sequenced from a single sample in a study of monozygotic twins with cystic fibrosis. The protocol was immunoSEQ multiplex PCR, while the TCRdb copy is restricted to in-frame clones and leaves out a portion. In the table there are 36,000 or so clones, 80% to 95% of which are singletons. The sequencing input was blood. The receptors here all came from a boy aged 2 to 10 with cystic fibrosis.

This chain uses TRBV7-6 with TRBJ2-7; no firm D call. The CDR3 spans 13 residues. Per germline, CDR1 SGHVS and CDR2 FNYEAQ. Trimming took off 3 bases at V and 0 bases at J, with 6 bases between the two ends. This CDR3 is CASSFDGSYEQYF. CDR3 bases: TGTGCCAGCAGCTTTGACGGCTCCTACGAGCAGTACTTC.

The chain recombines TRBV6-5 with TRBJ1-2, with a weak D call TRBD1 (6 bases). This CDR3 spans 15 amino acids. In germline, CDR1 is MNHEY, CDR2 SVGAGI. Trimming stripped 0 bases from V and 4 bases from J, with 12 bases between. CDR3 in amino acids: CASSYSRGGRYGYTF. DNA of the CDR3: TGTGCCAGCAGTTACTCGAGGGGGGGCCGCTATGGCTACACCTTC.

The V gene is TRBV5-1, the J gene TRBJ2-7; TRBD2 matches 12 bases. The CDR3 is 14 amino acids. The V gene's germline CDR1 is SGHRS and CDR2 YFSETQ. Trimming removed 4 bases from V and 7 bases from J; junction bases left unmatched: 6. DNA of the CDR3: TGCGCCAGCAGCGCTAGCGGGGGGGCGGAGGAGCAGTACTTC. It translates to CASSASGGAEEQYF.

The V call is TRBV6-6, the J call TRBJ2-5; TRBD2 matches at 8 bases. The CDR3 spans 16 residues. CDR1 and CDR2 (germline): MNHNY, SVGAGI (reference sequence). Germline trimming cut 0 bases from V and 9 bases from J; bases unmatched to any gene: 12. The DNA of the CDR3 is TGTGCCAGCAGTTACTCGAATCTAGCGGGCCGGCAGGCCCAGTACTTC. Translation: CASSYSNLAGRQAQYF.

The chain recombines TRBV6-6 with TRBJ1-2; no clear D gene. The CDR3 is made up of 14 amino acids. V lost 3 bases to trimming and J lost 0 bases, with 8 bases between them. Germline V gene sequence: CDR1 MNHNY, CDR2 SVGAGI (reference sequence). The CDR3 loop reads CASSYRRSNYGYTF. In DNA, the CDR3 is TGTGCCAGCAGTTATCGGAGATCTAACTATGGCTACACCTTC.

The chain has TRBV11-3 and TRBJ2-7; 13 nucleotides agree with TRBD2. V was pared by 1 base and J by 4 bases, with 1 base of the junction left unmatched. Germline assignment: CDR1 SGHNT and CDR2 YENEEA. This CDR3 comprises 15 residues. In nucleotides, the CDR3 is TGTGCCAGCAGCTTAGTGGGACTAGCGGGGTACGAGCAGTACTTC. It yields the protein CASSLVGLAGYEQYF.